This T cell receptor (beta chain) was retrieved from a study of T cell responses to AZD1222 COVID-19 vaccine. This CDR3 comprises 13 residues. Deletions cut 2 bases from V and 1 base from J, with 5 bases between. Looked up from germline, CDR1 is SEHNR and CDR2 is FQNEAQ (reference sequence). Sequencing was performed with immunoSEQ multiplex PCR; in TCRdb, only in-frame clones are kept and a portion is missing. The sample contains more than 110,000 clones, about 91% of which appear only once. Some second doses came at about 4 weeks and others at about 12 weeks; these were pooled. In the case of this clone: Its antigen is undetermined.

Study conclusions and caveats: CD4 TCRs associated with vaccination spanned spike, dominating at 160-218 and 743-854.

The receptor's source is an adult who received the AZD1222 COVID-19 vaccine. The chain combines TRBV7-9 with TRBJ1-1; D not resolved. Material: peripheral blood, obtained 28 days after the second AZD1222 dose. The CDR3 DNA reads as TGTGCCAGCAGCTTAAAAGCGAACACTGAAGCTTTCTTT. Amino acids: CASSLKANTEAFF.